The sequence of this T cell receptor (beta chain) was determined in a study of cytomegalovirus exposure and HLA in healthy donors. Germline CDR1 is SGHVS and CDR2 is FNYEAQ. The CDR3 contains 17 residues. V shed 5 bases, J shed 10 bases, and the junction held 15 bases outside the gene matches. With 60 Vbeta and 13 Jbeta primers, the PCR was carried out. The method was immunoSEQ multiplex PCR; TCRdb's version includes in-frame clones alone and lacks a portion of them. The table includes 100,000 to 150,000 clones, approximately 85% detected once. J is TRBJ2-1 and V is TRBV7-6; TRBD1 agrees at 12 bases. The sequence came from a male donor in good health and CMV-seropositive. Sequences were obtained from PBMCs. CDR3 DNA: TGTGCCAGCAGCCCCTACAATCCGGGACAGGGGGCGAGCGAGCAGTTCTTC. Amino acid sequence: CASSPYNPGQGASEQFF.